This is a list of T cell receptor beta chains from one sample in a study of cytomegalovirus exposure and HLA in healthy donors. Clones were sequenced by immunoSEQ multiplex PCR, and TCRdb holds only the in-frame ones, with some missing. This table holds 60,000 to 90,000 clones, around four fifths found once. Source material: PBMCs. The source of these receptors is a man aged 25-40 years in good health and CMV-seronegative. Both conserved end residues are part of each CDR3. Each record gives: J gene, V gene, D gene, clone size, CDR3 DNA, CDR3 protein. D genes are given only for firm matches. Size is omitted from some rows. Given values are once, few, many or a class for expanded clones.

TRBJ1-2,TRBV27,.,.,TGTGCCAGCAGTTTATCGTCGGGAGATGGTGGCTACACCTTC,CASSLSSGDGGYTF
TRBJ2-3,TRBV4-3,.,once,TGCGCCAGCAGCCAGGAGGCCACAGATACGCAGTATTTT,CASSQEATDTQYF
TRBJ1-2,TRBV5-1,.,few,TGCGCCAGCAGCTTGGAAGCAGGACAGATCTCTAACTATGGCTACACCTTC,CASSLEAGQISNYGYTF
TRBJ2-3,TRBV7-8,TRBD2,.,TGTGCCAGCAGCCCCTGGACTAGCGGGAGGGCTACAGATACGCAGTATTTT,CASSPWTSGRATDTQYF
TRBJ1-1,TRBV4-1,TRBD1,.,TGCGCCAGCAGCCAAGTTGGACAGGGGGCGAACACTGAAGCTTTCTTT,CASSQVGQGANTEAFF
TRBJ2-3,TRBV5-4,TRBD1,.,TGTGCCAGCAGCTTTCTGCCCGGGACAGGGACCCCAGATACGCAGTATTTT,CASSFLPGTGTPDTQYF
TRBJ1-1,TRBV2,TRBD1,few,TGTGCCAGCAGTGCGGGACAGACTCACACTGAAGCTTTCTTT,CASSAGQTHTEAFF
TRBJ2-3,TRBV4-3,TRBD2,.,TGCGCCAGCAGCCCTGGACCGCTAGCGGGAACCGTAACTAGCACAGATACGCAGTATTTT,CASSPGPLAGTVTSTDTQYF
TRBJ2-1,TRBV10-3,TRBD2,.,TGTGCCATCAGTGAGTCGGGTGGTGCGGGAGCTCCCTACAATGAGCAGTTCTTC,CAISESGGAGAPYNEQFF
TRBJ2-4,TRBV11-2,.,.,TGTGCCAGCAGCTCCGGTCCCACCCAACTAGCCAAAAACATTCAGTACTTC,CASSSGPTQLAKNIQYF
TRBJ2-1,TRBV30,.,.,TGTGCCTGGAGAAAGACATCCAATCGGAATGAGCAGTTCTTC,CAWRKTSNRNEQFF
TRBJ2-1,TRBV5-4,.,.,TGTGCCAGCAGCCGCGCCAATGAGCAGTTCTTC,CASSRANEQFF
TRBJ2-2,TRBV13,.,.,TGTGCCAGCACGGAGAACGGGGAGCTGTTTTTT,CASTENGELFF
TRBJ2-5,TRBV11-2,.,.,TGTGCCAGCAGGGAAGCGGGCGTCCAAGAGACCCAGTACTTC,CASREAGVQETQYF
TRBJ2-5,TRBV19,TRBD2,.,TGTGCCAGTAGTCCAGCGGGAGTGGAAGAGACCCAGTACTTC,CASSPAGVEETQYF
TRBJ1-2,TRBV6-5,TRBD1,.,TGTGCCAGCAATAAAGAACAGGGGGCGGGAAATGGCTACACCTTC,CASNKEQGAGNGYTF
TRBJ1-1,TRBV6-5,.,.,TGTGCCAGCAGCCCCAGCAGGGGCACTGAAGCTTTCTTT,CASSPSRGTEAFF
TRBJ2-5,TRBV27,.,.,TGTGCCAGCAGTTTAGGGACGGGACATTCGGAGACCCAGTACTTC,CASSLGTGHSETQYF
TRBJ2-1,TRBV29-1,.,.,TGCAGCGTTGCGAACTCTCAGGGGAATGAGCAGTTCTTC,CSVANSQGNEQFF
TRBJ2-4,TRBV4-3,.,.,TGCGCCAGCAGCCAAGATCTGGTCGCGGGGATAGCCAAAAACATTCAGTACTTC,CASSQDLVAGIAKNIQYF
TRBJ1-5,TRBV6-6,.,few,TGTGCCAGCAGCCCCCAGGGGCATCAGCCCCAGCATTTT,CASSPQGHQPQHF
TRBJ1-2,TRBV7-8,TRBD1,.,TGTGCCAGCAGCTCTGGGACAGGGCCCTATGGCTACACCTTC,CASSSGTGPYGYTF
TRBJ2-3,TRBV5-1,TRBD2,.,TGCGCCAGCAGCTCGCAGGGCGGGAGGGCCGTAGATACGCAGTATTTT,CASSSQGGRAVDTQYF
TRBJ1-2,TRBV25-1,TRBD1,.,TGTGCCAGCGGACAGGACTATGGCTACACCTTC,CASGQDYGYTF
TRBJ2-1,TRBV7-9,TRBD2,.,TGTGCCAGCAGCTTCGGGGGGGGAAGGTCCTACAATGAGCAGTTCTTC,CASSFGGGRSYNEQFF
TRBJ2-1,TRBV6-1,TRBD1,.,TGTGCCAGCAGCACCGGGACAGGCCTCGACAATGAGCAGTTCTTC,CASSTGTGLDNEQFF
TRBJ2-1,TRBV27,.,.,TGTGCCAGCAGTTTTGGCAGGGTCAATGAGCAGTTCTTC,CASSFGRVNEQFF
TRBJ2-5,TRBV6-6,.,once,TGTGCCAGCATGCAGGGGTTCAAAGAGACCCAGTACTTC,CASMQGFKETQYF
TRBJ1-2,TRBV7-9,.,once,TGTGCCAGCAGCTTAGGGCAGTCGTTTTGGTATGGCTACACCTTC,CASSLGQSFWYGYTF
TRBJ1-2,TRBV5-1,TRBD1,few,TGCGCCAGCAGCCTCCTCCCGGGACAGGGGGCGGACTACACCTTC,CASSLLPGQGADYTF
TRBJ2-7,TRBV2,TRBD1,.,TGTGCCAGCAGTGAGTTGCGGCAGGGGGTAGTCGGGGAGTACTTC,CASSELRQGVVGEYF
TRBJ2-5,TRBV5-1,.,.,TGCGCCAGCAGCCGCCAAGCTGAAGAGACCCAGTACTTC,CASSRQAEETQYF
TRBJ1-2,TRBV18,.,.,TGTGCCAGCTCACCACCCCACAGGAATATCTATGGCTACACCTTC,CASSPPHRNIYGYTF
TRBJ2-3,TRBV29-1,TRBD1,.,TGCAGCTTATCGACAGGGGCAGATACGCAGTATTTT,CSLSTGADTQYF
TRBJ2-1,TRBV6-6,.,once,TGTGCCAGCAGTTACTCGCAGCGCAATGAGCAGTTCTTC,CASSYSQRNEQFF
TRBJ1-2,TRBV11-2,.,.,TGTGCCAGCAGCTTACAGGCACCAACTTGGGGGGTGGGTTCTGGCTACACCTTC,CASSLQAPTWGVGSGYTF
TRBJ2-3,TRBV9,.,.,TGTGCCAGCAGCGTCCAGGGGCGGCATATCGCAGATACGCAGTATTTT,CASSVQGRHIADTQYF
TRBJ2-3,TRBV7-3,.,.,TGTGCCAGCAGCGTAGAACTACCAGATACGCAGTATTTT,CASSVELPDTQYF
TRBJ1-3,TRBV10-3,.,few,TGTGCCATCAGTGATCCAGCCAGGGCTGGAAACACCATATATTTT,CAISDPARAGNTIYF
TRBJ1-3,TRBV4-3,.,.,TGCGCCAGCAGCCAAGAAGACAGGGGAAACACCATATATTTT,CASSQEDRGNTIYF
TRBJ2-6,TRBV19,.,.,TGTGCCAGTAGTATAGGGCTGTCTGGGGCCAACGTCCTGACTTTC,CASSIGLSGANVLTF
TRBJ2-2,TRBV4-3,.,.,TGCGCCAGCAGCCGAACCGGTCCCTTTGGGGAGCTGTTTTTT,CASSRTGPFGELFF
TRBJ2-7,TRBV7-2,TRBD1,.,TGTGCCAGCAGCTTACCCGGGACAGGGGACTACGAGCAGTACTTC,CASSLPGTGDYEQYF
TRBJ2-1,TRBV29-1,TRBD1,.,TGCAGCGAGGGACAGGGTACGAATGAGCAGTTCTTC,CSEGQGTNEQFF
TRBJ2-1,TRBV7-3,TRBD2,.,TGTGCCAGCAGCGAACTAGCGGGCAACGGGAATGAGCAGTTCTTC,CASSELAGNGNEQFF
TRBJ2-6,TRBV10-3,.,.,TGTGCCATCAGTACAGGGAGCTCTGGGGCCAACGTCCTGACTTTC,CAISTGSSGANVLTF
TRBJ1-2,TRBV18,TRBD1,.,TGTGCCAGCTCACCCCGGGACAGCTATGGCTACACCTTC,CASSPRDSYGYTF
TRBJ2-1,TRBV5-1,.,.,TGCGCCAGCAGCTTGGGACTACCCGACAATGAGCAGTTCTTC,CASSLGLPDNEQFF
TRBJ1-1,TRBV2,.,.,TGTGCCAGCAGTGGACCGACACGAAACACTGAAGCTTTCTTT,CASSGPTRNTEAFF
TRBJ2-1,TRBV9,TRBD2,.,TGTGCCAGCAGCCCCTACGGGGGGGATAAGGATGAGCAGTTCTTC,CASSPYGGDKDEQFF
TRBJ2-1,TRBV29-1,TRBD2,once,TGCAGCATAATCAAGGTAGCGGGAGTTGGGGGCTACAATGAGCAGTTCTTC,CSIIKVAGVGGYNEQFF
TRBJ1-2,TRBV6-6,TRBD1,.,TGTGCCAGCAGTTTGGGACAGGGTGGCTATGGCTACACCTTC,CASSLGQGGYGYTF
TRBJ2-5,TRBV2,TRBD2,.,TGTGCCAGCAGGGGGACTAGCGGGGCCAGCGGGGAGACCCAGTACTTC,CASRGTSGASGETQYF
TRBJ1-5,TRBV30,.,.,TGTGCCTGGAGGGGGCCCGGCCAGCCCCAGCATTTT,CAWRGPGQPQHF